This T cell receptor (beta chain) appears in the sequencing data of a study of regulatory T cells in long-lasting Graves disease. Whole-study findings and limits: Persistent disease samples used TRBV28, TRBJ1-2 and TRBJ2-5 preferentially.

Libraries of TCR beta came from iRepertoire HTBI primers plus Arm-PCR of CDR3 regions. TCRdb re-analysed the multiplex PCR reads in MiXCR, keeping a single row per CDR3 protein. The repertoire holds roughly 500,000 distinct CDR3 sequences, approximately 23% seen once, with approximately 14% in the top ten. Concerning this clonotype: Antigen: not known.

The time point was: persistent/refractory GD, antithyroid drugs over 5 years with positive TRAb. Construction of the TCR library relied on RNA isolated from PBMCs. Patients came from an endocrinology department in Xi'an, China. This CDR3 region has 15 residues. Germline CDR1 DFQATT, CDR2 SNEGSKA (reference sequence). Trimming at V came to 3 bases and at J to 4 bases, leaving 11 bases not matched to a gene. The source of this sequence is a female donor with Graves disease. Sequenced material: peripheral blood mononuclear cells (PBMCs), taken when the disease was refractory, from a patient treated with antithyroid drugs. The genes are TRBV20-1 and TRBJ1-2; 7 positions match TRBD1. The CDR3 nucleotides read TGCAGTGCTAGCTTACCCGGGACAGATGGCTATGGCTACACCTTC. Residues: CSASLPGTDGYGYTF.